This is a list of T cell receptor beta chains from one sample in a study of beta chain features in type 1 diabetes. The data were produced by immunoSEQ multiplex PCR, yet TCRdb's version contains in-frame clones alone and is incomplete. The sample lists 640,000 or so clones, more than 12% occurring once. Sequencing was done on a sample of naive CD4+ T cells from blood. These receptors were collected from a man aged 18 to 29 with type 1 diabetes. CDR3s include the opening cysteine and the closing phenylalanine or tryptophan. D genes are given only for firm matches. A clone size is listed for some rows: how often the clone was seen (once, few, many), or a class if it is expanded.

j_call | clone_size | v_call | d_call | cdr3_aa | cdr3_nt
TRBJ1-2 | . | TRBV30 | . | CAWSEKWGERTSF | TGTGCCTGGAGTGAAAAATGGGGGGAGCGGACTTCCTTC
TRBJ2-5 | few | TRBV7-2 | . | CASSLGPAEAQYF | TGTGCCAGCAGCTTAGGTCCCGCCGAGGCCCAGTACTTC
TRBJ1-5 | few | TRBV7-9 | . | CASSRGLGAGQPQHF | TGTGCCAGCAGCCGAGGCTTGGGGGCAGGTCAGCCCCAGCATTTT
TRBJ2-5 | . | TRBV6-5 | . | CASSLGRETQYF | TGTGCCAGCAGTTTAGGGAGAGAGACCCAGTACTTC
TRBJ2-3 | few | TRBV6-5 | . | CASSYSKGLGTDTQYF | TGTGCCAGCAGTTACTCGAAGGGGCTCGGCACAGATACGCAGTATTTT
TRBJ2-1 | few | TRBV11-1 | . | CASSLNNEQFF | TGTGCCAGCAGCTTGAACAATGAGCAGTTCTTC
TRBJ1-5 | few | TRBV21-1 | . | CASSRFPGSDNQPQHF | TGTGCCAGCAGCCGGTTCCCAGGCTCTGACAATCAGCCCCAGCATTTT
TRBJ1-2 | few | TRBV29-1 | TRBD1 | CSVGDRGRGYTF | TGCAGCGTTGGGGACAGGGGTCGTGGCTACACCTTC
TRBJ1-2 | . | TRBV19 | . | CASSMGQIYGYTF | TGTGCCAGTAGTATGGGTCAGATCTATGGCTACACCTTC
TRBJ2-3 | few | TRBV30 | . | CAWSQATDTQYF | TGTGCCTGGAGCCAAGCCACAGATACGCAGTATTTT
TRBJ2-2 | . | TRBV7-2 | . | CASSRQNTGELFF | TGTGCCAGCAGCCGCCAGAACACCGGGGAGCTGTTTTTT
TRBJ2-7 | . | TRBV30 | . | CAWSVALRYEQYF | TGTGCCTGGAGTGTCGCCCTACGGTACGAGCAGTACTTC
TRBJ1-2 | few | TRBV4-1 | . | CASSQSWQIANYGYTF | TGCGCCAGCAGCCAAAGCTGGCAGATCGCTAACTATGGCTACACCTTC
TRBJ2-2 | . | TRBV5-4 | TRBD1 | CASSHPGQGNTGELFF | TGTGCCAGCAGCCACCCGGGACAGGGGAACACCGGGGAGCTGTTTTTT
TRBJ2-1 | . | TRBV5-1 | . | CASSLTGPTYEQFF | TGCGCCAGCAGCTTGACGGGACCGACTTATGAGCAGTTCTTC
TRBJ2-3 | few | TRBV5-1 | TRBD1 | CASSLDRGADTQYF | TGCGCCAGCAGCCTTGACAGGGGCGCAGATACGCAGTATTTT
TRBJ2-7 | few | TRBV6-6 | . | CASSRTGQFYEQYF | TGTGCCAGCAGCCGAACCGGACAGTTCTACGAGCAGTACTTC
TRBJ1-5 | . | TRBV7-2 | . | CASSLVGGQPQHF | TGTGCCAGCAGCTTAGTGGGTGGACAGCCCCAGCATTTT
TRBJ2-3 | many | TRBV10-3 | . | CAIRLADTQYF | TGTGCCATCAGGCTAGCAGATACGCAGTATTTT
TRBJ2-7 | few | TRBV5-1 | . | CASSRWDSSYEQYF | TGCGCCAGCAGTCGTTGGGACTCCTCCTACGAGCAGTACTTC
TRBJ2-1 | few | TRBV5-1 | TRBD1 | CASSDSQGNEQFF | TGCGCCAGCAGCGATTCACAGGGGAATGAGCAGTTCTTC
TRBJ2-2 | . | TRBV20-1 | . | CSARTAGELFF | TGCAGTGCTCGGACAGCCGGGGAGCTGTTTTTT
TRBJ1-5 | few | TRBV7-9 | TRBD1 | CASSSEDRGNQPQHF | TGTGCCAGCAGCTCCGAGGACAGGGGAAATCAGCCCCAGCATTTT
TRBJ2-3 | . | TRBV2 | . | CASSENEQDTQYF | TGTGCCAGCAGTGAAAACGAACAGGATACGCAGTATTTT
TRBJ1-1 | . | TRBV30 | . | CAWSATSWRAFF | TGTGCCTGGAGTGCCACGTCCTGGCGAGCTTTCTTT
TRBJ1-2 | few | TRBV21-1 | . | CASDRRDYGYTF | TGTGCCAGCGATCGGCGGGACTATGGCTACACCTTC
TRBJ2-7 | . | TRBV4-1 | . | CASSMVGTPTYEQYF | TGCGCCAGCAGTATGGTCGGGACACCTACCTACGAGCAGTACTTC
TRBJ2-2 | few | TRBV14 | . | CASSQAVPGTGELFF | TGTGCCAGCAGCCAAGCCGTCCCGGGGACCGGGGAGCTGTTTTTT
TRBJ2-7 | once | TRBV12-2 | . | CASRLADYEQYF | TGTGCAAGTCGCTTAGCGGACTACGAGCAGTACTTC
TRBJ2-3 | few | TRBV7-9 | . | CASSLIGAGTNLDTQYF | TGTGCCAGCAGCTTAATTGGCGCAGGGACCAATCTCGATACGCAGTATTTT
TRBJ2-2 | . | TRBV30 | . | CAWSARSTGELFF | TGTGCCTGGAGTGCCCGATCAACCGGGGAGCTGTTTTTT
TRBJ1-6 | few | TRBV7-2 | . | CASSSLRLLDSPLHF | TGTGCCAGCAGTTCCCTCCGGCTCCTTGATTCACCCCTCCACTTT
TRBJ2-5 | few | TRBV5-1 | . | CASSLDSQGTQYF | TGCGCCAGCAGCTTGGACTCGCAGGGGACCCAGTACTTC
TRBJ1-5 | . | TRBV28 | . | CASSGPNNQPQHF | TGTGCCAGCAGTGGACCGAACAATCAGCCCCAGCATTTT
TRBJ2-3 | few | TRBV7-9 | . | CASTSTDTQYF | TGTGCCAGCACCAGCACAGATACGCAGTATTTT
TRBJ1-3 | . | TRBV4-3 | TRBD1 | CASSQTPRDRVGNTIYF | TGCGCCAGCAGCCAAACCCCCCGGGACAGGGTTGGAAACACCATATATTTT
TRBJ2-5 | few | TRBV23-1 | . | CASLGAAGETQYF | TGCGCCAGTCTGGGGGCAGCAGGGGAGACCCAGTACTTC
TRBJ1-2 | . | TRBV7-2 | . | CASSRGLTSNYGYTF | TGTGCCAGCAGCCGGGGGCTGACTTCTAACTATGGCTACACCTTC
TRBJ2-6 | few | TRBV7-3 | . | CASSLGYSGANVLTF | TGTGCCAGCAGCTTAGGTTACTCTGGGGCCAACGTCCTGACTTTC
TRBJ2-1 | . | TRBV7-9 | . | CASSLEGGGEQFF | TGTGCCAGCAGCTTAGAAGGGGGAGGTGAGCAGTTCTTC
TRBJ2-7 | . | TRBV4-3 | . | CASSRITRDGSYEQYF | TGCGCCAGCAGCCGAATCACCAGGGACGGCTCCTACGAGCAGTACTTC
TRBJ2-1 | . | TRBV30 | . | CAGQGSTLYNEQFF | TGTGCCGGGCAGGGGTCCACACTCTACAATGAGCAGTTCTTC
TRBJ2-3 | . | TRBV7-9 | TRBD2 | CASSGGLAGYTDTQYF | TGTGCCAGCAGCGGCGGACTAGCGGGGTACACAGATACGCAGTATTTT
TRBJ2-2 | . | TRBV7-7 | . | CASSLVQDTGELFF | TGTGCTAGCAGCTTAGTCCAAGACACCGGGGAGCTGTTTTTT
TRBJ2-1 | . | TRBV9 | TRBD2 | CASSFRTSGGEDEQFF | TGTGCCAGCAGCTTCCGGACTAGCGGGGGCGAGGATGAGCAGTTCTTC
TRBJ2-7 | few | TRBV29-1 | TRBD1 | CSVFRDRGHEQYF | TGCAGCGTTTTTAGGGACAGGGGCCACGAGCAGTACTTC
TRBJ2-4 | . | TRBV2 | . | CASSPRWVQNIQYF | TGTGCCAGCAGCCCACGGTGGGTCCAAAACATTCAGTACTTC
TRBJ1-4 | . | TRBV29-1 | TRBD1 | CSVFQGDEKLFF | TGCAGCGTCTTCCAGGGGGATGAAAAACTGTTTTTT
TRBJ2-5 | . | TRBV19 | . | CASSIDLWAEETQYF | TGTGCCAGTAGTATAGATCTATGGGCAGAAGAGACCCAGTACTTC
TRBJ2-5 | . | TRBV15 | . | CATIAGAGKETQYF | TGTGCCACCATAGCCGGGGCGGGGAAAGAGACCCAGTACTTC